This TCR beta chain was identified during a study of identical twins. Whole-study findings and limits: Conclusions came from cross-sectional statistical analysis, not from following the same donors.

Details on this clonotype: The antigen is not known.

The germline gives CDR1 GTSNPN, CDR2 SVGIG (reference sequence). CDR3 size: 14 residues. V shed 1 base and J shed 1 base, with 10 bases lying between them. MiXCR was run by TCRdb on the 5' RACE reads, yielding one entry per CDR3 protein. Among just over 500,000 distinct CDR3 sequences listed, roughly a fifth were seen once. This sample was shared with a second study, whose subject was T cells expressing NK-cell markers. That source notes: Seven HCMV-seropositive donors and one seronegative donor made up the eight sequenced donors.

The TCR was taken from a woman aged 18-29 years in good health. This chain connects TRBV30 to TRBJ2-5; a weak D match, TRBD1 (6 bases). The specimen sequenced was CD4+ T cells sorted from blood. For the CDR3, the DNA is TGTGCCTGGAGTGCCCTCAGGGGCCAAGAGACCCAGTACTTC. Translated, it gives CAWSALRGQETQYF.